This is a list of T cell receptor beta chains from one sample in a study of cytomegalovirus exposure and HLA in healthy donors. Method: immunoSEQ multiplex PCR; TCRdb's copy keeps in-frame clones and lacks some. The table lists approximately 190,000 clones, over 70% of them singletons. The sample comprised PBMCs. The origin of the receptors is a man aged 50-60 years in good health and CMV-seronegative. The CDR3 runs from the conserved cysteine through the conserved F or W. The D gene is left open where the match is weak. Size tells how often a clone was seen (once, few, many) or the class of an expanded clone, and some rows leave it out.

cdr3_aa,j_call,cdr3_length,v_call,d_call,clone_size
CASSLVGTGGETQYF,TRBJ2-5,15,TRBV7-6,TRBD1,.
CAISERIQGAFRYTF,TRBJ1-2,15,TRBV10-3,TRBD1,.
CAISESRQGGGYTF,TRBJ1-2,14,TRBV10-3,TRBD1,.
CASSPVGTNEKLFF,TRBJ1-4,14,TRBV7-2,.,.
CASSPGQGKPQHF,TRBJ1-5,13,TRBV5-1,TRBD1,.
CASSPRQGGWEETQYF,TRBJ2-5,16,TRBV5-1,.,.
CASRISGGMTNTQYF,TRBJ2-3,15,TRBV6-5,TRBD2,.
CASSYGGGGAYETQYF,TRBJ2-5,16,TRBV6-5,TRBD2,.
CSSSLTETLSGANVLTF,TRBJ2-6,17,TRBV7-9,.,.
CASSYIGGAGTQYF,TRBJ2-3,14,TRBV11-2,.,.
CASSSGPSGGQYF,TRBJ2-7,13,TRBV7-2,.,.
CASTQKGQGGETQYF,TRBJ2-5,15,TRBV25-1,TRBD1,.
CASSPLAGGVPDTQYF,TRBJ2-3,16,TRBV5-8,TRBD2,few
CASSLVSVASYNEQFF,TRBJ2-1,16,TRBV7-7,.,.
CASSLRQNTDTQYF,TRBJ2-3,14,TRBV11-1,.,.
CASSSLLPSYNEQFF,TRBJ2-1,15,TRBV7-2,.,once
CAWSRPGRENTEAFF,TRBJ1-1,15,TRBV30,.,.
CASTSGTENTEAFF,TRBJ1-1,14,TRBV6-1,TRBD1,few
CASSPGEGVNEKLFF,TRBJ1-4,15,TRBV18,.,.
CASSQPSGGANYNEQFF,TRBJ2-1,17,TRBV4-2,TRBD2,.
CASSQGLAAAYTQYF,TRBJ2-3,15,TRBV4-1,TRBD2,.
CASSLLASGSSYEQYF,TRBJ2-7,16,TRBV27,TRBD2,few
CASSPLIGGLKFF,TRBJ2-1,13,TRBV14,.,.
CASRGQGFLETQYF,TRBJ2-5,14,TRBV6-5,TRBD1,few
CASSLKEVAEKLFF,TRBJ1-4,14,TRBV5-4,.,.
CSSSPHESPGANVLTF,TRBJ2-6,16,TRBV7-9,.,.
CSSSLGTGSNSPLHF,TRBJ1-6,15,TRBV7-9,TRBD1,.
CASSPASGGTDTQYF,TRBJ2-3,15,TRBV18,TRBD2,.
CASSPSERVTDTQYF,TRBJ2-3,15,TRBV9,.,.
CVVDSRTTEAFF,TRBJ1-1,12,TRBV6-1,.,.
CASTSGTQYEQYF,TRBJ2-7,13,TRBV27,.,.
CASSYSRGSWELFF,TRBJ1-4,14,TRBV6-5,.,.
CASGLPFYEQYF,TRBJ2-7,12,TRBV12-5,.,.
CASSLIGGDEQFF,TRBJ2-1,13,TRBV5-4,TRBD2,.
CASSRDSNTEAFF,TRBJ1-1,13,TRBV6-5,TRBD1,.
CASSLSGGTYNEQFF,TRBJ2-1,15,TRBV27,.,few
CASSWRTGLNTEAFF,TRBJ1-1,15,TRBV5-6,TRBD1,once
CASSDRQGKAFF,TRBJ1-1,12,TRBV7-9,TRBD1,.
CAISEWTAAEAFF,TRBJ1-1,13,TRBV10-3,.,few
CASSSGTTTDTQYF,TRBJ2-3,14,TRBV5-1,.,.
CASSVTQGETQYF,TRBJ2-5,13,TRBV6-4,.,.
CASSPPGQGLPGELFF,TRBJ2-2,16,TRBV19,TRBD1,.
CASRSRTATYNEQFF,TRBJ2-1,15,TRBV6-5,.,.
CASSVWSSGYNEQFF,TRBJ2-1,15,TRBV9,TRBD2,.
CSSSPRSGAYNEQFF,TRBJ2-1,15,TRBV7-9,TRBD2,.
CATTPGDYGPDTQYF,TRBJ2-3,15,TRBV23-1,.,few
CASSYGGAQETQYF,TRBJ2-5,14,TRBV6-5,.,.
CATQGYERTYRGYTF,TRBJ1-2,15,TRBV7-2,.,.
CASSLASGENSPLHF,TRBJ1-6,15,TRBV7-9,.,.
CASSAGGTGNTIYF,TRBJ1-3,14,TRBV6-1,TRBD1,.
CASSIQATQETQYF,TRBJ2-5,14,TRBV19,.,.
CASSQDLGRDSGNTIYF,TRBJ1-3,17,TRBV4-3,.,.
CASSLQGPGGEQYF,TRBJ2-7,14,TRBV7-9,.,.
CASSLALGTYNEQFF,TRBJ2-1,15,TRBV7-9,.,.
CASSFAGTANTEAFF,TRBJ1-1,15,TRBV5-1,.,.
CASSLSLAKNIQYF,TRBJ2-4,14,TRBV18,.,.
CASSSMLPRGMGSSYEQYF,TRBJ2-7,19,TRBV11-2,TRBD1,.
CATSGDNQETQYF,TRBJ2-5,13,TRBV27,TRBD2,.
CASSPGSNTDTQYF,TRBJ2-3,14,TRBV9,.,few
CAGGSGGAGYGYTF,TRBJ1-2,14,TRBV7-9,.,.